Each of the 17 T cell receptor beta chains below was sequenced from the same sample in a study of CD4+ T cells in melanoma. The method was immunoSEQ multiplex PCR; TCRdb's version includes in-frame clones alone and lacks a portion of them. The table lists about 140,000 clones, around 90% of them singletons. These receptors all come from a human donor with melanoma.

This clone was counted between two and nine times. The chain uses TRBV5-1 and TRBJ1-1; tentatively, D is TRBD1 (5 bases). The CDR3 consists of 15 residues. Trimming stripped 0 bases from V and 6 bases from J, with 15 bases between. Per the germline V gene, CDR1 is SGHRS and CDR2 is YFSETQ. This CDR3 is CASSLESQGSSEAFF. The CDR3 bases are TGCGCCAGCAGCTTGGAATCTCAGGGCAGCTCTGAAGCTTTCTTT.

This rearrangement joins TRBV9 to TRBJ2-1, with 7 nucleotides matching TRBD1. The CDR3 is made up of 13 amino acids. The ends lost 3 bases at V and 9 bases at J; junction bases unmatched: 6. Germline assignment: CDR1 SGDLS and CDR2 YYNGEE. The CDR3 sequence is CASSAIQGSEQFF. CDR3 nucleotides: TGTGCCAGCAGCGCGATACAGGGGAGTGAGCAGTTCTTC.

The chain links TRBV2 to TRBJ2-2, with D possibly TRBD2 on 5 matching bases. V was trimmed by 2 bases and J by 0 bases, leaving 13 bases between them. This CDR3 comprises 17 residues. In germline, CDR1 is SNHLY, CDR2 FYNNEI. DNA of the CDR3: TGTGCCAGCAGTGAACGAGGTAGCGAAACGAACACCGGGGAGCTGTTTTTT. As protein: CASSERGSETNTGELFF. The whole variable domain, remainder taken from reference TRBV2 and TRBJ2-2, is EPEVTQTPSHQVTQMGQEVILRCVPISNHLYFYWYRQILGQKVEFLVSFYNNEISEKSEIFDDQFSVERPDGSNFTLKIRSTKLEDSAMYFCASSERGSETNTGELFFGEGSRLTVL.

This rearrangement joins TRBV4-1 to TRBJ1-2; D unresolved. Trimming took off 1 base at V and 4 bases at J, with 7 bases between the two ends. Germline-derived CDR1 and CDR2 are MGHRA and YSYEKL. The CDR3 spans 13 residues. The CDR3 DNA is TGCGCCAGCAGCCAAGGTCGGCTCTATGGCTACACCTTC. It specifies CASSQGRLYGYTF.

The chain carries TRBV25-1 and TRBJ2-7, with D perhaps TRBD1 (7 bases). Trimming took off 6 bases at V and 0 bases at J, with 9 bases between the two ends. Germline loops: CDR1 MGHDK, CDR2 SYGVNS. CDR3 size: 13 residues. This CDR3 reads CASSRGASYEQYF. CDR3 DNA: TGTGCCAGCAGCAGGGGGGCCTCCTACGAGCAGTACTTC.

The V call is TRBV30, the J call TRBJ1-2, with a possible D match to TRBD1 (5 bases). Germline V CDR1 and CDR2: GTSNPN, SVGIG (reference sequence). The CDR3 consists of 12 residues. V was shortened by 3 bases and J by 8 bases, with 13 bases between the two germline ends. CDR3 coding DNA: TGTGCCTGGAGACAGGTTGCGGGGGGCTACACCTTC. Translated, it gives CAWRQVAGGYTF.

This rearrangement joins TRBV19 to TRBJ1-4, with D possibly being TRBD1 (5 bases). Germline CDR1 reads LNHDA; CDR2 reads SQIVND (reference sequence). This CDR3 spans 16 amino acids. Trimming pared 6 bases from V and 6 bases from J, leaving 20 bases between. CDR3 in amino acids: CASSTPSWGSDEKLFF. The CDR3 bases are TGTGCCAGTAGCACCCCCAGTTGGGGCTCGGATGAAAAACTGTTTTTT.

The gene calls are TRBV29-1 and TRBJ2-7; TRBD1 aligns across 8 bases. Germline V gives CDR1 SQVTM, CDR2 ANQGSEA. This CDR3 has 15 amino acids. V shed 4 bases, J shed 0 bases, and the junction held 8 bases outside the gene matches. The CDR3 nucleotides read TGCAGCGTTGCTTATGGGGACAGGTCCTCCTACGAGCAGTACTTC. Protein: CSVAYGDRSSYEQYF.

V usage is TRBV19 and J usage is TRBJ1-2; TRBD1 might be the D (5 bases). Trimming cost V 4 bases and J 4 bases, with 19 bases left between them. The germline gives CDR1 LNHDA, CDR2 SQIVND (reference sequence). This CDR3 has 16 amino acids. CDR3 amino acids: CASSNSMQFGGYGYTF. As DNA, the CDR3 is TGTGCCAGTAGTAACTCCATGCAGTTTGGGGGCTATGGCTACACCTTC.

CDR3 nucleotide sequence: TGTGCCACCAGCAGAGCCGGACAGGGGCGACAGACCCAGTACTTC. As protein: CATSRAGQGRQTQYF. The chain employs TRBV15 and TRBJ2-5; 9 nucleotides line up with TRBD1. CDR1 is LNHNV, CDR2 YYDKDF, per germline (reference sequence). This CDR3 contains 15 residues. J was trimmed by 6 bases and V by 1 base; bases with no gene match: 6.

V usage is TRBV5-6 and J usage is TRBJ1-1; D unclear. V was shortened by 0 bases and J by 4 bases, with 1 base between the two germline ends. The CDR3 has 11 residues. Germline CDR1 and CDR2: SGHDT and YYEEEE. CDR3 in DNA: TGTGCCAGCAGCTTGGGCACTGAAGCTTTCTTT. Protein: CASSLGTEAFF. Based on the CDR3 plus reference TRBV5-6 and TRBJ1-1, the full variable domain is DAGVTQSPTHLIKTRGQQVTLRCSPKSGHDTVSWYQQALGQGPQFIFQYYEEEERQRGNFPDRFSGHQFPNYSSELNVNALLLGDSALYLCASSLGTEAFFGQGTRLTVV.

This chain connects TRBV9 to TRBJ2-6, with D possibly called TRBD1 or TRBD2 (5 bases each). Trimming took off 0 bases at V and 2 bases at J, with 15 bases between the two ends. Per the germline V gene, CDR1 is SGDLS and CDR2 is YYNGEE. The CDR3 has 18 amino acids. CDR3 residues: CASSVGIRGGPGANVLTF. The CDR3 nucleotides read TGTGCCAGCAGCGTAGGGATAAGGGGCGGGCCTGGGGCCAACGTCCTGACTTTC.

The chain couples TRBV6-5 to TRBJ2-5, with TRBD1 matching over 9 bases. V was pared by 6 bases and J by 2 bases, with 4 bases of the junction left unmatched. CDR1 and CDR2 (germline): MNHEY, SVGAGI. There are 14 residues in the CDR3. CDR3 sequence (DNA): TGTGCCAGCAGCAGAGACAGGGGGCAAGAGACCCAGTACTTC. Translation: CASSRDRGQETQYF.

CDR3 sequence (DNA): TGTGCCAGCTCACCAGACGTGGGACAGGGTGCACCCCTCCACTTT. Translated, it gives CASSPDVGQGAPLHF. The rearrangement joins TRBV18 to TRBJ1-6, with 9 bases matching TRBD1. Germline CDR1 and CDR2: KGHSH and LQKENI. The trim removed 2 bases at V and 11 bases at J, leaving 7 bases unmatched. CDR3 length equals 15 residues. The variable domain in full, with the rest retrieved from reference TRBV18 and TRBJ1-6, is NAGVMQNPRHLVRRRGQEARLRCSPMKGHSHVYWYRQLPEEGLKFMVYLQKENIIDESGMPKERFSAEFPKEGPSILRIQQVVRGDSAAYFCASSPDVGQGAPLHFGNGTRLTVT.

The chain employs TRBV4-2 and TRBJ2-7; D is unresolved. Germline V gene lookup returns CDR1 LGHNA and CDR2 YNFKEQ. The CDR3 totals 13 residues. The V end was cut by 0 bases, the J end by 6 bases, with 9 bases between. CDR3 protein: CASSQDPRTEQYF. The DNA for the CDR3 is TGTGCCAGCAGCCAAGATCCTCGCACCGAGCAGTACTTC.

This chain joins TRBV7-9 and TRBJ1-1; D remains unclear. CDR3 size: 14 residues. Per germline, CDR1 SEHNR and CDR2 FQNEAQ (reference sequence). Trimming cost V 3 bases and J 7 bases, with 15 bases left between them. DNA for the CDR3: TGTGCCAGCAGCTTTAATGTGGGTGGAAATGAAGCTTTCTTT. Protein sequence: CASSFNVGGNEAFF.

The gene calls are TRBV11-2 and TRBJ1-5; 7 bases line up with TRBD1. The germline V gene has CDR1 SGHAT and CDR2 FQNNGV. J lost 0 bases, V lost 5 bases, and 4 bases had no gene match. The CDR3 has 15 residues. CDR3 in amino acids: CASSLQGYSNQPQHF. CDR3 nucleotide sequence: TGTGCCAGCAGCCTACAGGGGTATAGCAATCAGCCCCAGCATTTT.